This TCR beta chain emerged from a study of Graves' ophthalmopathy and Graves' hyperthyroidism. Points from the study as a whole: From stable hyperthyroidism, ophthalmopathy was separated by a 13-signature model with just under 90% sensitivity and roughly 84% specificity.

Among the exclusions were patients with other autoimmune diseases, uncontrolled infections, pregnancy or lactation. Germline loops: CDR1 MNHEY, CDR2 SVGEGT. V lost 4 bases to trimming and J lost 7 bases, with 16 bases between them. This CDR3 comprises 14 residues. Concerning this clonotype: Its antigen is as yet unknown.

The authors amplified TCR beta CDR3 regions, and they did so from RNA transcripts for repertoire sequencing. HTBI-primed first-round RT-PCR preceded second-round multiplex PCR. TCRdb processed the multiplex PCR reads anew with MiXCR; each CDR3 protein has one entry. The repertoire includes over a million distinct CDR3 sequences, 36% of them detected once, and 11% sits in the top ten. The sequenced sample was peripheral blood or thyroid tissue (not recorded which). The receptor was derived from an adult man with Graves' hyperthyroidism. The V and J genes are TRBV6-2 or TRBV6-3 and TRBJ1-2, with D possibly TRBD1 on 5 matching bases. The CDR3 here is CASSFQTASGGYTF. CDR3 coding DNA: TGTGCCAGCAGTTTCCAGACAGCTTCGGGTGGCTACACCTTC.